A selection of T cell receptor beta chains follows, all from one sample in a study of T cell changes during pregnancy in multiple sclerosis. Sequencing used immunoSEQ multiplex PCR; TCRdb keeps in-frame clones, though not all of them. The sample has some 85,000 clones; just over 90% are singletons. This sample comprised peripheral blood, obtained in the second trimester of pregnancy. The receptors were gathered from a female donor in good health, enrolled as a control in a pregnancy study. CDR3s include the opening cysteine and the closing phenylalanine or tryptophan. Each record gives: clone size, J gene, V gene, D gene, CDR3 DNA, CDR3 protein. D genes are given only for firm matches. Some rows mark clone size as missing; the rest say once, few, many or name a class of expanded clone.

abundance: NA; j_gene: TRBJ2-7; v_gene: TRBV4-1; d_gene: TRBD1; CDR3nt: TGCGCCAGCAGCCAGGGGACAGGATTTTACGAGCAGTACTTC; CDR3aa: CASSQGTGFYEQYF
abundance: NA; j_gene: TRBJ1-2; v_gene: TRBV27; d_gene: TRBD1; CDR3nt: TGTGCCAGCAGTTTATCCGGGACAGGGTCCTATGGCTACACCTTC; CDR3aa: CASSLSGTGSYGYTF
abundance: NA; j_gene: TRBJ1-1; v_gene: TRBV6-5; d_gene: NA; CDR3nt: TGTGCCAGCAGTTACAGGGGCACCAACACTGAAGCTTTCTTT; CDR3aa: CASSYRGTNTEAFF
abundance: NA; j_gene: TRBJ2-7; v_gene: TRBV4-1; d_gene: NA; CDR3nt: TGCGCCAGCAGCCCTATGGACAGTTTAGCCTACGAGCAGTACTTC; CDR3aa: CASSPMDSLAYEQYF
abundance: NA; j_gene: TRBJ2-3; v_gene: TRBV11-2; d_gene: NA; CDR3nt: TGTGCCAGCAGCTTAGGGGAGAAAGAAACAGATACGCAGTATTTT; CDR3aa: CASSLGEKETDTQYF
abundance: NA; j_gene: TRBJ2-7; v_gene: TRBV20-1; d_gene: NA; CDR3nt: TGCAGTGCCAGGGGGGCCTACGAGCAGTACTTC; CDR3aa: CSARGAYEQYF
abundance: NA; j_gene: TRBJ1-2; v_gene: TRBV4-3; d_gene: NA; CDR3nt: TGCGCCAGCAGCCCGACTCTCCTCACCCATGGCTACACCTTC; CDR3aa: CASSPTLLTHGYTF
abundance: NA; j_gene: TRBJ1-1; v_gene: TRBV7-9; d_gene: TRBD1; CDR3nt: TGTGCCAGCAGCCCAATAAGAGGACAGGGGCCGACTGAAGCTTTCTTT; CDR3aa: CASSPIRGQGPTEAFF
abundance: NA; j_gene: TRBJ1-1; v_gene: TRBV5-4; d_gene: NA; CDR3nt: TGTGCCAGCAGCTTGGTAGTAGGTCGGGACACCTACACTGAAGCTTTCTTT; CDR3aa: CASSLVVGRDTYTEAFF
abundance: NA; j_gene: TRBJ2-5; v_gene: TRBV20-1; d_gene: NA; CDR3nt: TGCAGTGCCATCGGGGGGACCCAGTACTTC; CDR3aa: CSAIGGTQYF
abundance: NA; j_gene: TRBJ2-2; v_gene: TRBV7-8; d_gene: NA; CDR3nt: TGTGCCAGCAGCTTTGCAGGGGCCCTACCCCCAGGGGAGCTGTTTTTT; CDR3aa: CASSFAGALPPGELFF
abundance: NA; j_gene: TRBJ2-5; v_gene: TRBV11-1; d_gene: TRBD1; CDR3nt: TGTGCCAGCAGCTTGAGGTACAGGGGCAATATCCAAGAGACCCAGTACTTC; CDR3aa: CASSLRYRGNIQETQYF
abundance: NA; j_gene: TRBJ1-1; v_gene: TRBV29-1; d_gene: NA; CDR3nt: TGCAGCGTCGTTAACCTCGGGGACACTGAAGCTTTCTTT; CDR3aa: CSVVNLGDTEAFF
abundance: NA; j_gene: TRBJ1-1; v_gene: TRBV19; d_gene: NA; CDR3nt: TGTGCCAGTAGTATCCCAGGGGATACTGAAGCTTTCTTT; CDR3aa: CASSIPGDTEAFF
abundance: once; j_gene: TRBJ1-2; v_gene: TRBV5-1; d_gene: TRBD1; CDR3nt: TGCGCCAGCAGCTTAGACAGGGGGCAAGATGGCTACACCTTC; CDR3aa: CASSLDRGQDGYTF
abundance: NA; j_gene: TRBJ1-5; v_gene: TRBV27; d_gene: NA; CDR3nt: TGTGCCAGCAGTTTATCCTCAGGTCTCAATCAGCCCCAGCATTTT; CDR3aa: CASSLSSGLNQPQHF
abundance: NA; j_gene: TRBJ1-4; v_gene: TRBV4-1; d_gene: NA; CDR3nt: TGCGCCAGCAGCCGTCGATCACCTCAGGATGAAAAACTGTTTTTT; CDR3aa: CASSRRSPQDEKLFF
abundance: NA; j_gene: TRBJ2-1; v_gene: TRBV7-3; d_gene: TRBD2; CDR3nt: TGTGCCAGCAGCTCAAATCCATGGACTAGCGGGGGCAACTTTGACAATGAGCAGTTCTTC; CDR3aa: CASSSNPWTSGGNFDNEQFF
abundance: NA; j_gene: TRBJ1-2; v_gene: TRBV2; d_gene: NA; CDR3nt: TGTGCCAGGCAGAAGGATGACGGGTCAGGGGTCTATGGCTACACCTTC; CDR3aa: CARQKDDGSGVYGYTF
abundance: NA; j_gene: TRBJ2-2; v_gene: TRBV2; d_gene: TRBD1; CDR3nt: TGTGCCAGCGGGACAGGGGGCTTGAACACCGGGGAGCTGTTTTTT; CDR3aa: CASGTGGLNTGELFF
abundance: NA; j_gene: TRBJ1-2; v_gene: TRBV5-6; d_gene: TRBD1; CDR3nt: TGTGCCAGCAGCGCGGGACAGGGCTATGGCTACACCTTC; CDR3aa: CASSAGQGYGYTF
abundance: NA; j_gene: TRBJ1-1; v_gene: TRBV27; d_gene: NA; CDR3nt: TGTGCCAGCAGGATGGGGGGGAACACTGAAGCTTTCTTT; CDR3aa: CASRMGGNTEAFF
abundance: NA; j_gene: TRBJ1-1; v_gene: TRBV4-1; d_gene: NA; CDR3nt: TGCGCCAGCAGTGGCGTCGGATTTTTAGCTGGCACTGAAGCTTTCTTT; CDR3aa: CASSGVGFLAGTEAFF
abundance: NA; j_gene: TRBJ2-5; v_gene: TRBV5-4; d_gene: TRBD1; CDR3nt: TGTGCCAGCAGCTTCGATCTCGTGACAGGGCAAGAGACCCAGTACTTC; CDR3aa: CASSFDLVTGQETQYF
abundance: NA; j_gene: TRBJ2-2; v_gene: TRBV2; d_gene: TRBD1; CDR3nt: TGTGCCAGCAGCGCCGGGACAGGGGGCGTGGGGGAGCTGTTTTTT; CDR3aa: CASSAGTGGVGELFF
abundance: NA; j_gene: TRBJ1-1; v_gene: TRBV30; d_gene: NA; CDR3nt: TGTGCCTGGAGCCGACAGGCCTCTGAAGCTTTCTTT; CDR3aa: CAWSRQASEAFF
abundance: once; j_gene: TRBJ2-2; v_gene: TRBV11-3; d_gene: TRBD2; CDR3nt: TGTGCCAGCAGCTTAGGAGTAGCGGGGGCCGGGGAGCTGTTTTTT; CDR3aa: CASSLGVAGAGELFF
abundance: NA; j_gene: TRBJ1-2; v_gene: TRBV30; d_gene: NA; CDR3nt: TGTGCCTGGAGTAAAAGGACAGCTTATGGCTACACCTTC; CDR3aa: CAWSKRTAYGYTF
abundance: NA; j_gene: TRBJ1-5; v_gene: TRBV9; d_gene: TRBD1; CDR3nt: TGTGCCAGCAGTCCAGGGGGTAACGATCAGCCCCAGCATTTT; CDR3aa: CASSPGGNDQPQHF
abundance: NA; j_gene: TRBJ1-1; v_gene: TRBV30; d_gene: TRBD1; CDR3nt: TGTGCCTGGAGTGTGGAGGACAGGGTCACTGAAGCTTTCTTT; CDR3aa: CAWSVEDRVTEAFF
abundance: NA; j_gene: TRBJ2-6; v_gene: TRBV6-1; d_gene: NA; CDR3nt: TGTGCCAGCACCCGGGGAAGCTCTGGGGCCAACGTCCTGACTTTC; CDR3aa: CASTRGSSGANVLTF
abundance: NA; j_gene: TRBJ2-7; v_gene: TRBV7-2; d_gene: TRBD1; CDR3nt: TGTGCCAGCAGCTTGGGGACAGTCTGGTACGAGCAGTACTTC; CDR3aa: CASSLGTVWYEQYF
abundance: NA; j_gene: TRBJ2-2; v_gene: TRBV6-1; d_gene: NA; CDR3nt: TGTGCCAGTTCCGACGGGACCGGGGAGCTGTTTTTT; CDR3aa: CASSDGTGELFF